Listed below are T cell receptor beta chains from one sample, sequenced in a study of CD8 T cells in Susac syndrome. TCRdb re-analysed the immunoSEQ multiplex PCR reads in MiXCR, keeping a single row per CDR3 protein. The sample has 75,000 to 95,000 distinct CDR3 sequences, approximately 96% seen once. Source material: CD8+ T cells from PBMCs. Source of these receptors: a human donor with Susac syndrome. The CDR3 runs from the conserved cysteine through the conserved F or W. The order of the fields is clone size, CDR3 length, V gene, J gene, D gene, CDR3 protein, CDR3 DNA. A D gene is named only where the DNA matches it firmly. Rows may omit the clone size; those that give it use once, few, many or a size class.

abundance: .
len: 13
v_gene: TRBV7-9
j_gene: TRBJ1-6
d_gene: TRBD1
CDR3aa: CATPTGDNSPLHF
CDR3nt: TGTGCCACTCCGACAGGGGATAATTCACCCCTCCACTTT

abundance: .
len: 16
v_gene: TRBV25-1
j_gene: TRBJ1-2
d_gene: .
CDR3aa: CASSEFGAETNYGYTF
CDR3nt: TGTGCCAGCAGTGAATTTGGGGCGGAAACTAACTATGGCTACACCTTC

abundance: .
len: 14
v_gene: TRBV14
j_gene: TRBJ1-1
d_gene: TRBD1
CDR3aa: CASSRGLQGPEAFF
CDR3nt: TGTGCCAGCAGCCGGGGACTACAGGGGCCTGAAGCTTTCTTT

abundance: .
len: 14
v_gene: TRBV20-1
j_gene: TRBJ1-1
d_gene: .
CDR3aa: CSARGGGGSTEAFF
CDR3nt: TGCAGTGCTAGAGGTGGGGGGGGTTCCACTGAAGCTTTCTTT

abundance: .
len: 14
v_gene: TRBV20-1
j_gene: TRBJ1-1
d_gene: TRBD1
CDR3aa: CSARVQGMNTEAFF
CDR3nt: TGCAGTGCTAGAGTACAGGGGATGAACACTGAAGCTTTCTTT

abundance: .
len: 11
v_gene: TRBV30
j_gene: TRBJ2-7
d_gene: TRBD1
CDR3aa: CAWGDSYEQYF
CDR3nt: TGTGCCTGGGGGGACAGTTACGAGCAGTACTTC

abundance: .
len: 12
v_gene: TRBV18
j_gene: TRBJ1-6
d_gene: .
CDR3aa: CATGLGNSPLHF
CDR3nt: TGTGCCACCGGCTTGGGGAATTCACCCCTCCACTTT

abundance: .
len: 14
v_gene: TRBV20-1
j_gene: TRBJ2-1
d_gene: .
CDR3aa: CSALTGRSGNEQFF
CDR3nt: TGCAGTGCTCTGACAGGGAGGAGTGGGAATGAGCAGTTCTTC

abundance: .
len: 14
v_gene: TRBV15
j_gene: TRBJ2-7
d_gene: .
CDR3aa: CATSRGNGPYEQYF
CDR3nt: TGTGCCACCAGCAGAGGGAATGGACCCTACGAGCAGTACTTC

abundance: once
len: 17
v_gene: TRBV7-8
j_gene: TRBJ2-3
d_gene: .
CDR3aa: CASSLGQGTLGTDTQYF
CDR3nt: TGTGCCAGCAGCTTGGGTCAGGGGACCCTCGGCACAGATACGCAGTATTTT

abundance: .
len: 14
v_gene: TRBV29-1
j_gene: TRBJ1-2
d_gene: .
CDR3aa: CSVGVIEYNYGYTF
CDR3nt: TGCAGCGTTGGGGTGATAGAATATAACTATGGCTACACCTTC

abundance: .
len: 13
v_gene: TRBV19
j_gene: TRBJ2-6
d_gene: .
CDR3aa: CASSLAGANVLTF
CDR3nt: TGTGCCAGTAGTTTAGCTGGGGCCAACGTCCTGACTTTC

abundance: once
len: 16
v_gene: TRBV20-1
j_gene: TRBJ1-1
d_gene: .
CDR3aa: CSARGLSGQKNTEAFF
CDR3nt: TGCAGTGCTAGAGGACTGAGCGGGCAGAAGAACACTGAAGCTTTCTTT